The 27 T cell receptor beta chains below all came from one sample that was sequenced in a study of technical replicates of blood from several donors. The repertoire was sequenced with immunoSEQ multiplex PCR; TCRdb's copy has only in-frame clones and lacks some. The sample lists tens of thousands of clones, more than 90% occurring once. The specimen sequenced was PBMCs. These receptors came from a human donor in good health. Some clones in this sample may be carry-over from other donors' samples.

J is TRBJ2-5 and V is TRBV7-6; 7 bases are shared with TRBD1. The CDR3 runs to 15 residues. V gave up 5 bases and J gave up 2 bases; unmatched junction bases: 8. CDR1 and CDR2 (germline): SGHVS, FNYEAQ. The CDR3 nucleotides are TGTGCCAGCAGCCCCATACTGGACAGGCAAGAGACCCAGTACTTC. This encodes CASSPILDRQETQYF.

Here the CDR3 reads CASSFRVRDNEQFF. As DNA, the CDR3 is TGTGCCAGCAGCTTCAGGGTCCGGGACAATGAGCAGTTCTTC. The rearrangement joins TRBV5-6 to TRBJ2-1, with D possibly matching TRBD1 (5 bases). There are 14 residues in the CDR3. V was pared by 2 bases and J by 5 bases, with 11 bases between. Germline CDR1 SGHDT, CDR2 YYEEEE.

The genes are TRBV25-1 and TRBJ2-7, with D perhaps matching TRBD2 (6 bases). V dropped 1 base and J dropped 6 bases, with 16 bases sitting between them. CDR1 and CDR2 from the germline V gene are MGHDK and SYGVNS. This CDR3 spans 15 amino acids. The CDR3 sequence: CASSEFPGGGSEQYF. In nucleotides, the CDR3 is TGTGCCAGCAGTGAATTCCCCGGGGGAGGCTCCGAGCAGTACTTC.

The chain is built from TRBV18 and TRBJ2-5; 11 nucleotides line up with TRBD2. The V gene's germline CDR1 is KGHSH and CDR2 LQKENI. The CDR3 is 14 amino acids. V lost 1 base and J lost 5; bases outside the gene matches: 0. The CDR3 loop is CASSPLAGGETQYF. The CDR3 DNA reads as TGTGCCAGCTCACCACTAGCGGGAGGGGAGACCCAGTACTTC.

The J gene is TRBJ2-4, the V gene TRBV29-1; 7 nucleotides match TRBD2. This CDR3 is 12 amino acids long. After removal of 7 bases from V and 6 bases from J, the junction contained 6 bases not matched to a gene. The V gene's germline CDR1 is SQVTM and CDR2 ANQGSEA. The CDR3 DNA reads TGCAGCGCCCAGAGCGGGATAAACATTCAGTACTTC. This sequence encodes CSAQSGINIQYF.

The V call is TRBV5-1, the J call TRBJ2-1, with 9 bases lining up with TRBD2. Germline V lookup: CDR1 SGHRS, CDR2 YFSETQ. V lost 4 bases to trimming and J lost 3 bases; unmatched junction nucleotides: 8. The CDR3 runs to 16 residues. The CDR3 here is CASSPAVAGVYNEQFF. CDR3 DNA sequence: TGCGCCAGCAGCCCGGCGGTAGCGGGAGTCTACAATGAGCAGTTCTTC.

The chain joins TRBV18 to TRBJ2-7; D call uncertain. The CDR3 length is 16 residues. Trimming took 1 base from V and 5 from J, leaving 18 bases between them. Germline V gene sequence: CDR1 KGHSH, CDR2 LQKENI. Here the CDR3 reads CASSPLSLPVSHEQYF. The DNA of the CDR3 is TGTGCCAGCTCACCACTGTCGCTACCAGTTAGCCACGAGCAGTACTTC.

The CDR3 DNA reads as TGTGCCAGTCGGCAGGTCGGCACAGATACGCAGTATTTT. Translating gives CASRQVGTDTQYF. This chain joins TRBV19 and TRBJ2-3; no clear D gene. V was shortened by 8 bases and J by 1 base, with 10 bases between the two germline ends. This CDR3 has 13 amino acids. Per germline, CDR1 LNHDA and CDR2 SQIVND (reference sequence). Together with reference TRBV19 and TRBJ2-3, the CDR3 gives the full variable domain: DGGITQSPKYLFRKEGQNVTLSCEQNLNHDAMYWYRQDPGQGLRLIYYSQIVNDFQKGDIAEGYSVSREKKESFPLTVTSAQKNPTAFYLCASRQVGTDTQYFGPGTRLTVL.

The chain is built from TRBV19 and TRBJ2-1; the D gene is possibly TRBD1 (8 bases). Trimming took off 4 bases at V and 7 bases at J, with 17 bases between the two ends. Per germline, CDR1 LNHDA and CDR2 SQIVND (reference sequence). This CDR3 is built from 15 residues. This CDR3 reads CASSTHRGGRNEQFF. CDR3 nucleotide sequence: TGTGCCAGTAGTACCCACAGGGGGGGGAGGAATGAGCAGTTCTTC.

This clone has just one count. This chain links TRBV11-2 with TRBJ2-3, with TRBD2 matching 8 bases. The CDR3 loop spans 15 amino acids. V dropped 3 bases and J dropped 3; count of bases not matched to a gene: 5. The germline V gene has CDR1 SGHAT and CDR2 FQNNGV. The CDR3 DNA reads as TGTGCCAGCAGCTTCAGCGGGAGTTATACAGATACGCAGTATTTT. This encodes CASSFSGSYTDTQYF.

The chain employs TRBV2 and TRBJ2-1; the match to TRBD2 covers 7 bases. Germline CDR1 and CDR2: SNHLY and FYNNEI. V was clipped by 6 bases and J by 10 bases; unmatched bases: 3. The CDR3 covers 11 residues. The CDR3 sequence: CASSGGREQFF. CDR3 in DNA: TGTGCCAGCAGCGGGGGGAGGGAGCAGTTCTTC.

This clone appeared once. The chain links TRBV2 to TRBJ2-2; 7 bases fit TRBD1. This CDR3 spans 15 amino acids. The V segment lost 6 bases and the J segment 1 base; nucleotides outside the gene matches: 5. Germline V lookup: CDR1 SNHLY, CDR2 FYNNEI. CDR3 DNA: TGTGCCAGCAGCTGGGACAGACTGAACACCGGGGAGCTGTTTTTT. It yields the protein CASSWDRLNTGELFF.

The chain couples TRBV28 to TRBJ2-7; D remains unclear. Germline V gives CDR1 MDHEN, CDR2 SYDVKM. V lost 2 bases to trimming and J lost 4 bases, with 6 bases between them. The CDR3 has 12 residues. The CDR3 reads CASSLQVYEQYF. The CDR3 DNA reads as TGTGCCAGCAGTTTACAGGTTTACGAGCAGTACTTC.

This clone was seen once. The chain joins TRBV7-9 to TRBJ2-1, with 7 nucleotides matching TRBD2. This CDR3 spans 15 amino acids. Germline-derived CDR1 and CDR2 are SEHNR and FQNEAQ (reference sequence). V lost 6 bases and J lost 10; bases outside the gene matches: 15. The DNA for the CDR3 is TGTGCCAGCAGGCTTACTAGCGCCGCGGGCAGAGAGCAGTTCTTC. Its protein product is CASRLTSAAGREQFF.

The chain is built from TRBV19 and TRBJ1-2, with a possible D match to TRBD1 (6 bases). Trimming cost V 4 bases and J 5 bases, with 8 bases left between them. Germline CDR1 is LNHDA and CDR2 is SQIVND (reference sequence). The length of the CDR3 is 12 residues. This chain's CDR3 is CASSNTGYGYTF. Here the CDR3 DNA reads TGTGCCAGTAGTAATACAGGGTATGGCTACACCTTC.

This chain connects TRBV4-1 to TRBJ2-2, with 15 bases identical to TRBD2. Germline-derived CDR1 and CDR2 are MGHRA and YSYEKL. The CDR3 covers 17 residues. V lost 1 base to trimming and J lost 6 bases; unmatched junction nucleotides: 3. DNA of the CDR3: TGCGCCAGCAGCCAAGTACGGACTAGCGGGGGGGCCGGGGAGCTGTTTTTT. It encodes CASSQVRTSGGAGELFF.

The rearrangement uses TRBV5-1 and TRBJ2-1; 11 bases map to TRBD1. Germline CDR1 and CDR2: SGHRS and YFSETQ. Germline trimming cut 0 bases from V and 5 bases from J; bases unmatched to any gene: 7. CDR3 size: 17 residues. CDR3 protein: CASSLGGLDRGHNEQFF. The CDR3 DNA sequence: TGCGCCAGCAGCTTGGGAGGCTTGGACAGGGGGCACAATGAGCAGTTCTTC.

The CDR3 loop is CASSVNYEQYF. As DNA, the CDR3 is TGTGCCAGCAGCGTAAACTACGAGCAGTACTTC. The J gene is TRBJ2-7, the V gene TRBV11-2; unclear D gene. The V end was cut by 5 bases, the J end by 3 bases, with 5 bases between. Germline CDR1 SGHAT, CDR2 FQNNGV. This CDR3 is built from 11 residues.

The chain is built from TRBV7-9 and TRBJ2-5, with 7 positions matching TRBD2. With 5 bases clipped from V and 5 bases from J, the junction kept 8 bases outside the gene matches. This CDR3 is built from 14 residues. Germline CDR1 SEHNR, CDR2 FQNEAQ (reference sequence). DNA of the CDR3: TGTGCCAGCAGCGCGCGGGAGAGGGAGGAGACCCAGTACTTC. Translated: CASSAREREETQYF.

This clone showed up just once. The chain has TRBV7-9 and TRBJ2-3; 7 bases fit TRBD1. Germline V gives CDR1 SEHNR, CDR2 FQNEAQ (reference sequence). CDR3 length equals 15 residues. The V and J ends lost 5 bases and 0 bases, in that order; junction bases with no gene match: 5. The CDR3 sequence: CASSHRGRSTDTQYF. CDR3 nucleotides: TGTGCCAGCAGCCACAGGGGAAGAAGCACAGATACGCAGTATTTT.

This clone has a single count. The genes are TRBV7-2 and TRBJ2-3; 11 bases line up with TRBD2. Germline values: CDR1 SGHTA, CDR2 FQGNSA. This CDR3 is 16 amino acids long. V shed 7 bases, J shed 1 base, and the junction held 7 bases outside the gene matches. The CDR3 DNA reads as TGTGCCAGCACCATGTTAGCGGGGGGGGGCACAGATACGCAGTATTTT. As protein: CASTMLAGGGTDTQYF.

This sequence joins TRBV5-1 and TRBJ1-1, with 7 bases matching TRBD1. Trimming took 2 bases from V and 4 from J; bases not matched to a gene: 2. Germline CDR1 reads SGHRS; CDR2 reads YFSETQ. There are 13 residues in the CDR3. DNA of the CDR3: TGCGCCAGCAGCTTTCAGGGGGGCACTGAAGCTTTCTTT. Translation gives CASSFQGGTEAFF.

The rearrangement uses TRBV25-1 and TRBJ2-1; possible D gene TRBD2, 6 bases. Trimming removed 2 bases from V and 7 bases from J, with 15 bases in between. CDR1 and CDR2 (germline): MGHDK, SYGVNS. This CDR3 region has 15 residues. CDR3 in amino acids: CASSESTGLQNEQFF. CDR3 bases: TGTGCCAGCAGTGAAAGTACCGGACTACAAAATGAGCAGTTCTTC.

CDR3 sequence (DNA): TGTGCCAGTAGTAGGAAGTCTAGTACCTGGGAGACCCAGTACTTC. This sequence encodes CASSRKSSTWETQYF. The chain joins TRBV19 to TRBJ2-5; D gene unclear. Trimming left V 4 bases short and J 5 bases short, with 17 bases between. The V gene's germline CDR1 is LNHDA and CDR2 SQIVND (reference sequence). The CDR3 has 15 residues.

CDR3 DNA sequence: TGTGCCATCAGCCGGGACAAATACTCGAGGGTAAATGAGCAGTTCTTC. It codes for CAISRDKYSRVNEQFF. The chain uses TRBV10-3 and TRBJ2-1; tentatively, D is TRBD1 (6 bases). Germline V lookup: CDR1 ENHRY, CDR2 SYGVKD. The V and J ends lost 6 bases and 7 bases respectively, with 22 bases between them. This CDR3 region has 16 residues.

V usage is TRBV7-8 and J usage is TRBJ2-7; D remains unclear. The CDR3 extends over 12 amino acids. Germline-derived CDR1 and CDR2 are SGHVS and FQNEAQ. Trimming left V 5 bases short and J 5 bases short, with 10 bases between. CDR3 region: CASSLSLHEQYF. DNA of the CDR3: TGTGCCAGCAGCCTATCTCTCCACGAGCAGTACTTC.

The CDR3 region is CASSLPGGQYEQYF. The CDR3 DNA follows: TGTGCCAGCAGCTTACCAGGGGGCCAGTACGAGCAGTACTTC. The V and J genes are TRBV7-3 and TRBJ2-7, with TRBD1 matching over 8 bases. The junction had 4 bases not matched to a gene; V was cut back by 2 bases and J by 4 bases. Germline-derived CDR1 and CDR2 are SGHTA and FQGTGA. The CDR3 has 14 residues.